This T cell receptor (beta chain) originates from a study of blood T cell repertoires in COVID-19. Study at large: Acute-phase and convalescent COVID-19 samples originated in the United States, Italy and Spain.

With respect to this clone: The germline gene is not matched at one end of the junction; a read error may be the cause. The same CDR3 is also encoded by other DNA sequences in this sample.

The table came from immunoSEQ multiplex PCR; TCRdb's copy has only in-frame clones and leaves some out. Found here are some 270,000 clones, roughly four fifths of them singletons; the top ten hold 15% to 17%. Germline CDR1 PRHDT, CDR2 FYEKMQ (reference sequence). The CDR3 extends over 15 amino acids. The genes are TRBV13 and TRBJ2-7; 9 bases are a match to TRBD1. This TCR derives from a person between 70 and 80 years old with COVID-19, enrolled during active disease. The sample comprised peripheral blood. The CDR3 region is CASSLGGQGLHEQYF. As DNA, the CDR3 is TGTGCCAGCAGCTTAGGGGGACAGGGTTTACACGAACAGTACTTC. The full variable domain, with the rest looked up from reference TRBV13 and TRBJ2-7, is AAGVIQSPRHLIKEKRETATLKCYPIPRHDTVYWYQQGPGQDPQFLISFYEKMQSDKGSIPDRFSAQQFSDYHSELNMSSLELGDSALYFCASSLGGQGLHEQYFGPGTRLTVT.